This TCR beta chain was profiled in a study of cytomegalovirus exposure and HLA in healthy donors. General study results and limits: Reportedly, a later analysis found an Asian-associated ancestry cluster had fewer N-insertions than the roughly 700-donor mean. The authors excluded some V segments, including TRBV6-2 and TRBV6-3, as indistinguishable. Among the CMV-associated chains, three were confirmed in vitro as specific for CMV antigens.

For this clone: Antigen unknown.

Germline loops: CDR1 SGDLS, CDR2 YYNGEE. The CDR3 sequence is 16 residues long. Unmatched junction bases numbered 5, after V lost 0 bases and J lost 4 bases. PCR primers comprised 60 Vbeta and 13 Jbeta primers. This table comes from immunoSEQ multiplex PCR, and its TCRdb copy is limited to in-frame clones, with some not included. The sample consists of roughly 180,000 clones, roughly 9.5% of them appearing once. The gene calls are TRBV9 and TRBJ1-4, with 8 bases lining up with TRBD1. The TCR originated in a woman in her 30s in good health and CMV-seropositive. The sample consisted of PBMCs. In DNA, the CDR3 is TGTGCCAGCAGCGTAGGGTACAGGGGGAATAATGAAAAACTGTTTTTT. Translated, it gives CASSVGYRGNNEKLFF.